Listed below are T cell receptor beta chains from one sample, sequenced in a study of blood T cell repertoires in COVID-19. TCRdb keeps only in-frame clones here, not all; method: immunoSEQ multiplex PCR. The sample carries roughly 220,000 clones, roughly nine tenths recorded once. Material for sequencing was PBMCs or T cells enriched from blood (not recorded which). The receptor set was obtained from a woman aged 25-40 years who had recovered from COVID-19. Each CDR3 is given with its conserved first and last residue. The D gene is left open where the match is weak. Size is omitted from some rows. Given values are once, few, many or a class for expanded clones.

d_gene	v_gene	j_gene	abundance	CDR3nt	CDR3aa
TRBD1	TRBV19	TRBJ1-5	.	TGTGCCAGTAGTACGACAGGGGGCAACCAGCCCCAGCATTTT	CASSTTGGNQPQHF
.	TRBV5-1	TRBJ1-5	.	TGCGCCAGCAGCTTGGGAGTTTCCACTAGCAATCAGCCCCAGCATTTT	CASSLGVSTSNQPQHF
TRBD1	TRBV19	TRBJ1-3	once	TGTGCCAGTAGTAAATATCACCGGGACAGGGTCTCTCCAGGTCTCTCTGGAAACACCATATATTTT	CASSKYHRDRVSPGLSGNTIYF
TRBD2	TRBV4-3	TRBJ2-3	once	TGCGCCAGCAGCCAAGACCCTATCGGGGGGGGTACAGATACGCAGTATTTT	CASSQDPIGGGTDTQYF
TRBD1	TRBV15	TRBJ1-1	.	TGTGCCACCAGCAGAGAACATGGGACAGGGGCAGGAACTGAAGCTTTCTTT	CATSREHGTGAGTEAFF
TRBD2	TRBV5-4	TRBJ2-7	few	TGTGCCAGCAGCTTGGTGGGCGGGAGCTCCTACGAGCAGTACTTC	CASSLVGGSSYEQYF
.	TRBV7-8	TRBJ2-5	.	TGTGCCAGCAGCTTAGTCAACCAAGAGACCCAGTACTTC	CASSLVNQETQYF
.	TRBV6-5	TRBJ1-4	.	TGTGCCAGCAGTTACTCCCCCGCAGATGAAAAACTGTTTTTT	CASSYSPADEKLFF
.	TRBV7-9	TRBJ1-1	.	TGTGCCAGCAGCTCCCCACAGGGATCGAACACTGAAGCTTTCTTT	CASSSPQGSNTEAFF
.	TRBV27	TRBJ1-3	.	TGTGCCAGCAGTTTTAGCGGGACACTAGGAAACACCATATATTTT	CASSFSGTLGNTIYF
.	TRBV4-2	TRBJ1-2	few	TGTGCCAGCAGCCAAGAGATCACAGGTAACTATGGCTACACCTTC	CASSQEITGNYGYTF
TRBD1	TRBV3-1/TRBV3-2	TRBJ1-5	.	TGTGCCCCCAGGGGGTTGAATCAGCCCCAGCATTTT	CAPRGLNQPQHF
TRBD1	TRBV7-9	TRBJ1-1	once	TGTGCCAGCAGCTTAGTAGGGACAGGGGCCCACACTGAAGCTTTCTTT	CASSLVGTGAHTEAFF
TRBD1	TRBV6-5	TRBJ1-1	.	TGTGCCAGCACTCAGATAGGGGGCGGCACTGAAGCTTTCTTT	CASTQIGGGTEAFF
TRBD1	TRBV5-1	TRBJ2-5	.	TGCGCCAGCAGCTTGGTTCGGGGACAGGGTCAAGAGACCCAGTACTTC	CASSLVRGQGQETQYF
TRBD1	TRBV7-8	TRBJ2-3	.	TGTGCCAGCAGCTCCCGACCCGGGACAGGGGGCAGTTGGACAGATACGCAGTATTTT	CASSSRPGTGGSWTDTQYF
TRBD2	TRBV4-3	TRBJ2-4	.	TGCGCCAGCAGCCAAGAAATAGGCGGGGGGATGGACATTCAGTACTTC	CASSQEIGGGMDIQYF
.	TRBV4-2	TRBJ1-6	.	TGTGCCAGCAGCCAAGATGGGAGCGGGAATTCACCCCTCCACTTT	CASSQDGSGNSPLHF
.	TRBV7-9	TRBJ1-4	.	TGTGCCAGCAGCCAAACGGGGGGCACTAATGAAAAACTGTTTTTT	CASSQTGGTNEKLFF
TRBD2	TRBV7-9	TRBJ2-1	.	TGTGCCAGCAGCTTAATAGCGGGGGTTAGGAATGAGCAGTTCTTC	CASSLIAGVRNEQFF
TRBD1	TRBV29-1	TRBJ1-1	.	TGCAGCGTTACAGGGGGCGGAACTGAAGCTTTCTTT	CSVTGGGTEAFF
.	TRBV2	TRBJ2-3	once	TGTGCCAGCAGTGAGGGGGCCCCTTCCACAGATACGCAGTATTTT	CASSEGAPSTDTQYF
TRBD2	TRBV24-1	TRBJ2-1	.	TGTGCCACCAGTGAATCTACTAGCGACTCCTACAATGAGCAGTTCTTC	CATSESTSDSYNEQFF
TRBD1	TRBV2	TRBJ1-1	.	TGTGCCAGAGACAGGGTGAGGGGGGAGAGCACTGAAGCTTTCTTT	CARDRVRGESTEAFF
TRBD1	TRBV14	TRBJ2-7	.	TGTGCCAGCAGCAGGGACAGGGTTCGGGAGCAGTACTTC	CASSRDRVREQYF
.	TRBV6-5	TRBJ1-6	.	TGTGCCAGCAGTTACTCGCGACTTAATAATTCACCCCTCCACTTT	CASSYSRLNNSPLHF
.	TRBV6-1	TRBJ2-5	.	TGTGCCAGCAGTGAAAGTTCAGTTGGGACCCAGTACTTC	CASSESSVGTQYF
.	TRBV7-3	TRBJ2-2	.	TGTGCCAGCAGCCGTGGCGGGACTACCGGGGAGCTGTTTTTT	CASSRGGTTGELFF
.	TRBV28	TRBJ1-5	.	TGTGCCAGCAGACGAACAGGGACCAATCAGCCCCAGCATTTT	CASRRTGTNQPQHF
.	TRBV9	TRBJ1-3	.	TGTGCCAGCAGTGCAGGACAGAACACCATATATTTT	CASSAGQNTIYF
.	TRBV5-1	TRBJ2-7	.	TGCGCCAGCAGCTTGGGGCAGCTAGCACTCTCCTACGAGCAGTACTTC	CASSLGQLALSYEQYF
TRBD1	TRBV6-8	TRBJ2-5	.	TGTGCCAGCAGTGGACAGGGTTGGGAGACCCAGTACTTC	CASSGQGWETQYF
TRBD1	TRBV3-1/TRBV3-2	TRBJ1-3	.	TGTGCCAGCAGTCGACAGGGGATCTCTGGAAACACCATATATTTT	CASSRQGISGNTIYF
TRBD2	TRBV6-5	TRBJ2-2	.	TGTGCCAGCAGTTTTCAGGGACTAGCGGGGGCCGGGGAGCTGTTTTTT	CASSFQGLAGAGELFF
.	TRBV9	TRBJ1-6	.	TGTGCCAGCAGCGCGCCACAATCTAATTCACCCCTCCACTTT	CASSAPQSNSPLHF
TRBD2	TRBV18	TRBJ2-2	.	TGTGCCAGCTCACTGATGACTAGCGGGGCAAACACCGGGGAGCTGTTTTTT	CASSLMTSGANTGELFF
.	TRBV7-2	TRBJ2-7	.	TGTGCCAGCAGCTTAGGTTCCGCGGGGAATCCCTACGAGCAGTACTTC	CASSLGSAGNPYEQYF
.	TRBV7-3	TRBJ1-6	once	TGTGCCAGCAGCTTAGAAGGTGGGAGCCCCCTCCACTTT	CASSLEGGSPLHF
.	TRBV6-1	TRBJ2-1	.	TGTGCCAGCAGTGAAGGGTCCGGTTTCAATGAGCAGTTCTTC	CASSEGSGFNEQFF
TRBD1	TRBV6-2/TRBV6-3	TRBJ1-2	.	TGTGCCAGCAGTTACGGAGGGGGCGATGGCTACACCTTC	CASSYGGGDGYTF
TRBD1	TRBV15	TRBJ1-4	few	TGTGCCACCAGCAGAGATCTGGGCGGGACAGGGCCTGAAAAACTGTTTTTT	CATSRDLGGTGPEKLFF
TRBD1	TRBV29-1	TRBJ1-2	.	TGCAGCGTTGACCACAACGGACAGGGCATCTATGGCTACACCTTC	CSVDHNGQGIYGYTF
TRBD1	TRBV19	TRBJ2-1	.	TGTGCCAGTAGTCCCCGCCGTGGACAGGGCGGGGAGCAGTTCTTC	CASSPRRGQGGEQFF
.	TRBV6-2/TRBV6-3	TRBJ1-2	.	TGTGCCAGCAGTTACGGGGGCGGCTACACCTTC	CASSYGGGYTF
.	TRBV11-2	TRBJ1-2	.	TGTGCCAGCAGCTTAGACCGGAGGCCCCAACCAAACTATGGCTACACCTTC	CASSLDRRPQPNYGYTF
.	TRBV18	TRBJ2-7	few	TGTGCCAGCTCAGAAGGGGGTGCGGGCTACGAGCAGTACTTC	CASSEGGAGYEQYF
TRBD1	TRBV5-4	TRBJ1-5	.	TGTGCCAGCAGCGCCGGGACAGGGGCATGGCAGCCCCAGCATTTT	CASSAGTGAWQPQHF
.	TRBV3-1/TRBV3-2	TRBJ2-5	.	TGTGCCAGCAGCCAAGAGGGGACTCGTCAAGAGACCCAGTACTTC	CASSQEGTRQETQYF
TRBD2	TRBV18	TRBJ2-1	.	TGTGCCAGCTCAACGTCTAGCGGGGGGGCCTTGGCTGAGCAGTTCTTC	CASSTSSGGALAEQFF
TRBD2	TRBV9	TRBJ2-7	.	TGTGCCAGCAGCGTAGGTAGCGGGCAAATCTACGAGCAGTACTTC	CASSVGSGQIYEQYF
.	TRBV5-4	TRBJ1-2	.	TGTGCCAGCAGCTCGCTGACAGGCCTAGTCTATGGCTACACCTTC	CASSSLTGLVYGYTF
.	TRBV5-6	TRBJ1-6	.	TGTGCCAGCAGTCCGGCCGGTCGGGAAGGGCCTAATTCACCCCTCCACTTT	CASSPAGREGPNSPLHF
TRBD1	TRBV19	TRBJ1-5	once	TGTGCCAGTAGTCACGACAGGGGAGGGAATCAGCCCCAGCATTTT	CASSHDRGGNQPQHF
.	TRBV27	TRBJ1-1	.	TGTGCCAGCGCCTCCACGGCGGGAGGGGAAGCTTTCTTT	CASASTAGGEAFF